This T cell receptor beta chain came from a study of CD8+CD57+ T cells in acquired aplastic anemia. The study profiled TCR beta VDJ and CDR3 using genomic DNA as template. TCRdb passed the reads through MiXCR, listing each CDR3 protein once. This sample has roughly 220,000 distinct CDR3 sequences, with about 62% found just once. This clonotype was observed once. Germline-derived CDR1 and CDR2 are SNHLY and FYNNEI. V lost 7 bases to trimming and J lost 8 bases; unmatched junction nucleotides: 6. The CDR3 consists of 12 residues. CD8+CD57+ cell expansion had been shown by flow cytometry in patients chosen for sequencing.

The TCR was taken from a human donor with aplastic anemia. The sequenced sample was sorted CD4+, CD8+, or CD8+CD57+ T cells (not recorded which) from PBMCs. The genes are TRBV2 and TRBJ2-3, with 7 positions matching TRBD1. In nucleotides, the CDR3 is TGTGCCAGCACCAGACAGGGAATTACGCAGTATTTT. It is translated as CASTRQGITQYF.